The 6 T cell receptor beta chains reported below all come from one sample, sequenced in a study of cytomegalovirus exposure and HLA in healthy donors. Method: immunoSEQ multiplex PCR; TCRdb's copy keeps in-frame clones and lacks some. This sample has about 120,000 clones, with under 90% found just once. Sequencing was carried out using PBMCs. All receptors derive from a woman in her twenties or thirties in good health and CMV-seronegative.

The count of this clone is one. This sequence joins TRBV30 and TRBJ1-5; TRBD1 might be the D (5 bases). Germline loops: CDR1 GTSNPN, CDR2 SVGIG (reference sequence). Trimming took off 1 base at V and 7 bases at J, with 17 bases between the two ends. The CDR3 is 15 residues long. CDR3: CAWSGSSRGGQPQHF. CDR3 nucleotide sequence: TGTGCCTGGAGTGGATCATCTAGGGGAGGACAGCCCCAGCATTTT.

This clone was observed many times. This chain uses TRBV7-2 with TRBJ1-2; D ambiguous. Germline lookup yields CDR1 SGHTA and CDR2 FQGNSA. Trimming shortened V by 5 bases and J by 1 base, and 5 bases separated the two germline ends. This CDR3 spans 12 amino acids. CDR3 coding DNA: TGTGCCAGCAGCCCCCTTAACTATGGCTACACCTTC. Amino acids: CASSPLNYGYTF.

The chain links TRBV5-1 to TRBJ2-7; a weak D match, TRBD1 (5 bases). V lost 2 bases and J lost 4, with 16 bases in between. The CDR3 is made up of 15 amino acids. CDR1 is SGHRS, CDR2 YFSETQ, per germline. The CDR3 DNA is TGCGCCAGCAGCTTAGCTCCCGAGACAGTTTACGAGCAGTACTTC. Its translation: CASSLAPETVYEQYF.

The sample holds one count of this clone. The chain employs TRBV7-9 and TRBJ2-1; TRBD2 aligns across 10 bases. CDR3 length equals 15 residues. With V trimmed by 0 bases and J by 6 bases, 2 bases remained unmatched. CDR1 SEHNR and CDR2 FQNEAQ come from the germline V gene (reference sequence). Here the CDR3 reads CASSLASGGANEQFF. The CDR3 DNA sequence: TGTGCCAGCAGCTTAGCGAGCGGGGGGGCCAATGAGCAGTTCTTC.

This clone was seen a handful of times. The chain is built from TRBV7-9 and TRBJ1-6; possible D gene TRBD1, 5 bases. CDR1 is SEHNR, CDR2 FQNEAQ, per germline (reference sequence). The germline V and J ends were trimmed by 3 bases and 0 bases, with 9 bases remaining between them. The CDR3 is 16 amino acids. CDR3: CASSFTRDSYNSPLHF. The CDR3 region has the DNA TGTGCCAGCAGCTTTACCAGGGACTCCTATAATTCACCCCTCCACTTT.

The V call is TRBV9, the J call TRBJ2-5; D gene ambiguous. V gave up 0 bases and J gave up 5 bases, with 8 bases separating them. The length of the CDR3 is 13 residues. Germline CDR1 and CDR2: SGDLS and YYNGEE. The CDR3 here is CASSVDSRETQYF. DNA for the CDR3: TGTGCCAGCAGCGTAGACTCGAGGGAGACCCAGTACTTC.